This TCR beta chain was profiled in a study of CD8 T cells in Susac syndrome. Study-wide findings and caveats: Clonal expansion involving Susac CD8+ cells peaked in TEMRA cells and active patients. In total CD8+ repertoires, approximately 17 Susac-specific public clones were found, and five or six in CD8+ TEMRA repertoires.

With 4 bases clipped from V and 3 bases from J, the junction kept 2 bases outside the gene matches. The CDR3 has 14 residues. With regard to this clonotype: Its matching antigen is unknown.

The authors reverse transcribed 0.5 to 1 ug RNA with random hexamers. TCR beta CDR3 was amplified by immunoSEQ multiplex PCR. This amplification extended across 54 Vbeta and 13 Jbeta segments. TCRdb reprocessed the immunoSEQ multiplex PCR reads via MiXCR and lists one record per CDR3 protein. The table has roughly 190,000 distinct CDR3 sequences, more than 85% seen once. Isolation of CD8+ and CD4+ T cells was performed negatively, whereas enrichment of TEMRA cells was done by FACS. The sequence derives from a human donor with Susac syndrome. Sequenced material: CD8+ T cells from PBMCs. This chain uses TRBV12-3 or TRBV12-4 with TRBJ2-5, with 10 bases aligning to TRBD2. The CDR3 reads CASSSLAGEETQYF. The CDR3 nucleotides read TGTGCCAGCAGTTCTCTAGCGGGAGAAGAGACCCAGTACTTC.